Listed here are 9 T cell receptor beta chains from one sample, sequenced in a study of human T cells and chemical hapten exposure. Time point in this sample: patch test 3, about 24 weeks after DPC sensitization. Treatment denoted: therapeutic diphenylcyclopropenone sensitization with weekly scalp DPC. TCRdb ran MiXCR on the RACE reads and lists one entry per CDR3 protein. The sample includes 100,000 or so distinct CDR3 sequences, less than 40% seen only once; the top ten take approximately 3%. The sample in question was whole blood, obtained in connection with sensitization to the hapten diphenylcyclopropenone (DPC). The source of these receptors is a man aged 40-55 years with alopecia areata. Some clones in this sample may be carry-over from other donors' samples.

This clonotype was seen a handful of times. The genes are TRBV27 and TRBJ2-7, with D uncertain. There are 13 residues in the CDR3. Germline CDR1 and CDR2: MNHEY and SMNVEV (reference sequence). Between the trimmed V and J ends, which lost 3 bases and 2 bases, there was a span of 8 bases. CDR3 DNA sequence: TGTGCCAGCAGTTTTACGGAGACCTACGAGCAGTACGTC. Encoded protein: CASSFTETYEQYV.

This clonotype was recorded at least ten times. This rearrangement joins TRBV14 to TRBJ2-3; 9 positions agree with TRBD1. Germline assignment: CDR1 SGHDN and CDR2 FVKESK. There are 15 residues in the CDR3. The junction had 7 bases not matched to a gene; V was cut back by 6 bases and J by 3 bases. CDR3 protein: CASSQDRGLTDTQYF. The DNA of the CDR3 is TGTGCCAGCAGTCAGGACAGGGGACTAACAGATACGCAGTATTTT. The entire variable domain, with the rest obtained from reference TRBV14 and TRBJ2-3, is as follows: EAGVTQFPSHSVIEKGQTVTLRCDPISGHDNLYWYRRVMGKEIKFLLHFVKESKQDESGMPNNRFLAERTGGTYSTLKVQPAELEDSGVYFCASSQDRGLTDTQYFGPGTRLTVL.

This clonotype was counted only a few times. The chain is built from TRBV21-1 and TRBJ1-6. TRBV21-1 is listed as a pseudogene. The CDR3 consists of 15 residues. The CDR3 protein is CASSKGQGYNSPLHF. DNA of the CDR3: TGTGCCAGCAGCAAAGGGCAAGGGTATAATTCACCCCTCCACTTT.

The chain uses TRBV5-1 and TRBJ1-5, with D unresolved. The V gene lost 0 bases and the J gene lost 3 bases, with 7 bases spanning the gap. CDR3 size: 14 residues. Germline V lookup: CDR1 SGHRS, CDR2 YFSETQ. The CDR3 DNA is TGCGCCAGCAGCTTGGGGCAGGACAATCAGCCCCAGCATTTT. It is translated as CASSLGQDNQPQHF. Using reference TRBV5-1 and TRBJ1-5 for the parts outside the CDR3, the full variable domain is KAGVTQTPRYLIKTRGQQVTLSCSPISGHRSVSWYQQTPGQGLQFLFEYFSETQRNKGNFPGRFSGRQFSNSRSEMNVSTLELGDSALYLCASSLGQDNQPQHFGDGTRLSIL.

This clonotype showed up just a few times. The chain has TRBV7-9 and TRBJ2-1, with 11 bases fitting TRBD2. This CDR3 has 15 amino acids. Per germline, CDR1 SEHNR and CDR2 FQNEAQ (reference sequence). With V trimmed by 6 bases and J by 6 bases, 7 bases remained unmatched. CDR3 residues: CASRPLAGGSNEQFF. CDR3 in DNA: TGTGCCAGCAGGCCTCTAGCGGGAGGATCCAATGAGCAGTTCTTC.

This chain joins TRBV7-8 and TRBJ2-7; unclear D gene. V lost 2 bases and J lost 6, with 8 bases in between. Germline V gene sequence: CDR1 SGHVS, CDR2 FQNEAQ. This CDR3 comprises 12 residues. CDR3 bases: TGTGCCAGCAGCTTACGGTACGGCGAGCAGTACGTC. Protein product: CASSLRYGEQYV.

This clonotype was detected only a few times. The rearrangement joins TRBV28 to TRBJ2-7; D is uncertain. Per germline, CDR1 MDHEN and CDR2 SYDVKM. The CDR3 sequence is 12 residues long. The V end was cut by 6 bases, the J end by 0 bases, with 6 bases between. The chain's CDR3 is CASSYYSYEQYF. DNA of the CDR3: TGTGCCAGCAGCTACTACTCCTACGAGCAGTACTTC.

The chain couples TRBV28 to TRBJ2-1; 10 bases match TRBD2. Germline values: CDR1 MDHEN, CDR2 SYDVKM. The CDR3 covers 17 residues. J lost 1 base, V lost 2 bases, and 5 bases had no gene match. The DNA for the CDR3 is TGTGCCAGCAGTTTAATCCCTAGCGGGAGTTCCTACAATGAGCAGTTCTTC. Amino acid sequence: CASSLIPSGSSYNEQFF.

This clonotype was observed a few times. This chain connects TRBV30 to TRBJ2-3; TRBD2 aligns across 8 bases. Germline CDR1 GTSNPN, CDR2 SVGIG (reference sequence). The CDR3 spans 16 residues. The V gene end was trimmed by 4 bases and the J gene end by 5 bases; junction bases not matched to a gene: 14. In DNA, the CDR3 is TGTGCCTGGATGCCTCTAACTAGCGGAGGGGGAGATACGCAGTATTTT. Its translation: CAWMPLTSGGGDTQYF.